This entry features one TCR beta chain sequence. The antigen it recognizes is unknown. Base qualities were left out, and no much larger clone turns up one base away. Patients with hyperthyroidism were aged 18 to 65 years, had been newly diagnosed, and had a disease duration of less than 2 months. Anyone with other autoimmune diseases, uncontrolled infections, pregnancy or lactation was excluded from the study. Clinical symptoms, serum thyroxine, TRAb, thyroid ultrasound and orbital computed tomography formed the basis of the diagnosis. Trizol reagent was used to extract the total RNA, and its quality was then checked on an Agilent 2100 Bioanalyzer. The data belong to a study of Graves' ophthalmopathy and Graves' hyperthyroidism (dated by TCRdb to the late 2010s). About the investigation overall: Hyperthyroidism was defined as stable when no progression to ophthalmopathy occurred within 18 months of follow-up. To tell Graves' ophthalmopathy apart from Graves' hyperthyroidism, and to predict which patients would progress to ophthalmopathy, the study relied on TCR beta repertoire signatures. In total, 135 blood samples were TCR-sequenced: 40 to 45 ophthalmopathy, under 85 hyperthyroidism and approximately 17 hyperthyroidism-to-ophthalmopathy patients. A discovery set of 100 patients (about 45 ophthalmopathy, 55 to 60 stable hyperthyroidism) was enrolled to explore V-J signatures distinguishing ophthalmopathy from hyperthyroidism. For independent validation, a separate cohort was made up of some 18 hyperthyroidism patients plus 17 patients who later progressed from hyperthyroidism to ophthalmopathy. T-cell repertoires of thyroid tissue and blood were compared in about 6 hyperthyroidism patients. After sampling, hyperthyroidism patients received methimazole starting at 30 mg daily, and ophthalmopathy patients received high-dose intravenous methylprednisolone.

For repertoire sequencing, TCR beta CDR3 regions were amplified from RNA transcripts. The first round was an RT-PCR using HTBI primers with the Qiagen OneStep RT-PCR kit, and this first round was followed by a second-round multiplex PCR, then size selection and purification. The libraries underwent paired-end sequencing with 100 bp reads on an Illumina HiSeq2000. Per the source publication's procedure: Reads were processed with SOAPnuke, discarding reads with adapters, uncalled bases, mean Phred below 15, or no exact constant-primer or identifier match. COPE v1.2.5 was used to merge high-quality paired reads. Clonotypes were defined as unique nucleotide sequences and were aligned to IMGT TRB V, D and J references using MiTCR v1.1. Analysis was restricted to V-J combinations with a frequency above 0.0001, which covered roughly 99% of repertoires. For each V-J combination, a TCR clonal expansion and chaos score was defined as F50 clonal expansion divided by the chaos observed in the TCRdist matrix. Features were reduced by Welch's t-statistics and random forest to some 13 V-J combinations, which fed a naive Bayes classifier. The similarity between thyroid and blood repertoires was quantified using the Morisita-Horn index. TCRdb took the public reads, trimmed them with fastp at Q25, ran MiXCR for clone calling and kept in-frame beta chains. Entries that share a CDR3 protein sequence are merged under the most common genes and DNA. The V and J calls, along with clone size, are taken from TCRdb and not from the paper's own processing. The sample yields 1 million to 1.3 million distinct CDR3 sequences; 35% to 40% were counted once. 11% of the sample rests with the top ten.

General findings and caveats noted by the study authors: In validation, the model predicted ophthalmopathy progression with about 64% sensitivity and less than 80% specificity; 12 predicted patients were CT-confirmed with GO in a median of around 6 months. Sample size was not predetermined statistically, and investigators were not blinded to group allocation. Most expanded thyroid clonotypes with frequency above 0.001 were also detected in blood, suggesting blood repertoires may reflect the thyroid immune response. Ophthalmopathy was separated from stable hyperthyroidism by the 13-signature model with about 89% sensitivity and roughly 83% specificity in cross-validation and with 80%/75% in the test set.

Spanning cysteine to phenylalanine, the CDR3 consists of 12 amino acids. Only CDR3 DNA remains: 36 bases, in frame from the first base. Trimming takes 7 bases off V and 9 bases off J; junction bases not matched to a gene: 9. For CDR1 and CDR2, the germline V gene lists SQVTM and ANQGSEA. The receptor's source is an adult man with Graves' hyperthyroidism. The rearrangement combines TRBV29-1 with TRBJ2-7; TRBD1 matches 10 bases in the middle. The sample taken for sequencing was peripheral blood or thyroid tissue (not recorded which). CDR3 sequence: CSADRGIPAQYF. The DNA sequence is TGCAGCGCGGACAGGGGGATACCCGCGCAGTACTTC.